The present entry profiles one TCR beta chain with its context. Its cognate antigen is unknown. Despite likely unrecorded immune exposures, the donors were nominally healthy at the time of sampling. These data come from a study of cytomegalovirus exposure and HLA in healthy donors. V was trimmed by 5 bases and J by 4 bases, leaving 15 bases between them. Germline CDR1 reads LNHDA; CDR2 reads SQIVND (reference sequence). CDR3 length: 15 residues. General study results and limits: Several V segments, TRBV6-2 and TRBV6-3 among them, could not be told apart and were dropped. It was reported in a later analysis that an Asian-associated ancestry cluster showed fewer N-insertions than the approximately 670-donor mean.

Vbeta (60) and Jbeta (13) primers were used in the PCR. Here immunoSEQ multiplex PCR was the method, and the copy in TCRdb shows in-frame clones only, minus some. The listing contains more than 110,000 clones. The sequencing sample was made of PBMCs. V gene TRBV19 combines with J gene TRBJ1-5; unclear D gene. This sequence originates from a man aged 35-49 years in good health and CMV-seronegative. CDR3 nucleotide sequence: TGTGCCAGTAGTCCAAAAGAAGGGAGAAATCAGCCCCAGCATTTT. Residues: CASSPKEGRNQPQHF.